This is a list of T cell receptor beta chains from one sample in a study of T cells in Graves' hyperthyroidism and ophthalmopathy. TCRdb fed the multiplex PCR reads into MiXCR, producing one record per CDR3 protein. The sample yields 620,000 or so distinct CDR3 sequences, about 15% seen once. Sequencing was performed on blood. The receptors originated from a woman aged 45-60 years with Graves' ophthalmopathy. CDR3s include the opening cysteine and the closing phenylalanine or tryptophan. Each record gives: clone size, V gene, J gene, D gene, CDR3 protein, CDR3 DNA. The D gene is left open where the match is weak. Clone size is given for some rows only: seen once, a few or many times, or a class if the clone is expanded.

many	TRBV9	TRBJ2-7	TRBD1	CASSVEQGGPPYF	TGTGCCAGCAGCGTAGAGCAAGGGGGCCCGCCGTACTTC
.	TRBV19	TRBJ1-5	TRBD1	CASTRDRNNQPQHF	TGTGCCAGTACCCGGGACAGGAACAATCAGCCCCAGCATTTT
many	TRBV7-3	TRBJ2-1	.	CASSLVLNNEQFF	TGTGCCAGCAGCTTGGTTCTTAACAATGAGCAGTTCTTC
.	TRBV27	TRBJ2-1	.	CASAGLADEQFF	TGTGCCAGCGCCGGGCTAGCCGATGAGCAGTTCTTC
few	TRBV9	TRBJ1-6	.	CASSVLKRGSPLHF	TGTGCCAGCAGCGTGCTAAAACGGGGTTCACCCCTCCACTTT
many	TRBV12-5	TRBJ2-5	.	CASGLAGTPQETQYF	TGTGCTAGTGGTTTGGCCGGGACACCCCAAGAGACCCAGTACTTC
many	TRBV7-3	TRBJ2-1	TRBD2	CASSLRLAGANEQFF	TGTGCCAGCAGCTTAAGACTAGCGGGAGCAAATGAGCAGTTCTTC
.	TRBV6-9	TRBJ1-3	.	CAGSSPSDSTIYF	TGTGCCGGCAGTTCCCCTTCGGACAGTACCATATATTTT
.	TRBV6-2/TRBV6-3	TRBJ2-7	.	CAAKGTAASYEQYF	TGTGCCGCCAAAGGGACGGCGGCCTCCTACGAGCAGTACTTC
few	TRBV12-3/TRBV12-4	TRBJ1-5	.	CASSLFRRFPHSNQPQHF	TGTGCCAGCAGTTTATTCCGGCGCTTCCCCCATAGCAATCAGCCCCAGCATTTT
.	TRBV7-2	TRBJ2-2	.	CASSLAFFLSGSGELFF	TGTGCCAGCAGCTTAGCGTTTTTTCTGAGCGGATCCGGGGAGCTGTTTTTT
.	TRBV28	TRBJ2-7	TRBD1	CASSSDRDRGRWGAYEQYF	TGTGCCAGCAGTTCCGACCGGGACAGGGGGCGCTGGGGGGCCTACGAGCAGTACTTC
few	TRBV6-2/TRBV6-3	TRBJ2-7	.	CASSYTPGPRNYEQYF	TGTGCCAGCAGTTACACGCCGGGTCCCCGAAACTACGAGCAGTACTTC
many	TRBV30	TRBJ2-2	.	CAWYNTGELFF	TGTGCCTGGTACAACACCGGGGAGCTGTTTTTT
many	TRBV12-5	TRBJ2-3	.	CASGLSADRRTDTQYF	TGTGCTAGTGGTTTGTCGGCGGACAGACGCACAGATACGCAGTATTTT
many	TRBV28	TRBJ2-3	.	CASLDQGHPDTQYF	TGTGCCAGCCTGGACCAGGGTCATCCAGATACGCAGTATTTT
few	TRBV28	TRBJ1-1	.	CASSKLQGTEAFF	TGTGCCAGCAGTAAGTTACAGGGCACTGAAGCTTTCTTT
few	TRBV15	TRBJ2-2	.	CATSDHKTVNTGELFF	TGTGCCACTTCAGACCACAAGACAGTGAACACCGGGGAGCTGTTTTTT
many	TRBV11-2	TRBJ2-7	.	CASSAGPTIAYEQYF	TGTGCCAGCAGCGCGGGCCCGACTATAGCCTACGAGCAGTACTTC
.	TRBV24-1	TRBJ2-6	.	CATSDYGGVGANVLTF	TGTGCCACCAGTGACTACGGCGGGGTCGGGGCCAACGTCCTGACTTTC
few	TRBV29-1	TRBJ1-1	.	CSVGGTRDEAFF	TGCAGCGTGGGCGGGACAAGGGATGAAGCTTTCTTT
many	TRBV2	TRBJ2-2	.	CASDPGQGGTGELFF	TGTGCCAGCGACCCCGGCCAGGGCGGAACCGGGGAGCTGTTTTTT
many	TRBV12-3/TRBV12-4	TRBJ2-3	.	CASRAGPRSTDTQYF	TGTGCCAGCAGGGCGGGACCACGAAGCACAGATACGCAGTATTTT
many	TRBV15	TRBJ2-3	.	CATSRGLTSTDTQYF	TGTGCCACCAGCAGAGGCCTCACATCCACAGATACGCAGTATTTT
few	TRBV4-3	TRBJ2-1	.	CASSQRETLYNEQFF	TGCGCCAGCAGCCAACGGGAGACGTTGTACAATGAGCAGTTCTTC
many	TRBV12-3/TRBV12-4	TRBJ2-5	.	CASSLALSGQETQYF	TGTGCCAGCAGTTTAGCGCTTAGTGGACAAGAGACCCAGTACTTC
many	TRBV10-3	TRBJ2-7	.	CAISWDNEQYF	TGTGCCATCAGCTGGGACAACGAGCAGTACTTC
many	TRBV5-5	TRBJ1-5	.	CASSLPQGRQPQHF	TGTGCCAGCAGCCTACCCCAGGGGAGACAGCCCCAGCATTTT
many	TRBV6-2/TRBV6-3	TRBJ1-1	.	CASRGTLLLNTEAFF	TGTGCCAGCAGAGGGACATTACTCTTGAACACTGAAGCTTTCTTT
many	TRBV2	TRBJ1-2	TRBD1	CASRRDRGATNYGYTF	TGTGCCAGCAGGAGGGACAGGGGCGCAACTAACTATGGCTACACCTTC
many	TRBV12-3/TRBV12-4	TRBJ2-7	TRBD1	CASSGQGSHEQYF	TGTGCCAGCAGCGGACAGGGGTCCCACGAGCAGTACTTC
many	TRBV7-9	TRBJ1-1	.	CASSLVLYTEAFF	TGTGCCAGCAGCTTAGTTCTCTACACTGAAGCTTTCTTT
few	TRBV27	TRBJ1-2	.	CASSLRGAGSLSGYTF	TGTGCCAGCAGTTTACGAGGGGCTGGTAGCTTAAGCGGCTACACCTTC
many	TRBV7-2	TRBJ2-7	.	CASSHPGTYEQYF	TGTGCCAGCAGCCACCCGGGGACCTACGAGCAGTACTTC
many	TRBV6-1	TRBJ2-7	TRBD1	CASSPQGTRSYEQYF	TGTGCCAGCAGTCCACAGGGGACCCGCTCCTACGAGCAGTACTTC
many	TRBV6-1	TRBJ2-2	TRBD2	CASSMLSGRALVGELFF	TGTGCCAGCAGTATGCTAAGCGGGAGGGCCCTCGTCGGGGAGCTGTTTTTT
.	TRBV12-3/TRBV12-4	TRBJ1-1	.	CASSLTSRGAAEAFF	TGTGCCAGCAGTTTGACGTCAAGGGGGGCTGCTGAAGCTTTCTTT
many	TRBV28	TRBJ2-4	TRBD1	CASSPPTGDIQYF	TGTGCCAGCAGTCCCCCGACAGGGGACATTCAGTACTTC
many	TRBV12-3/TRBV12-4	TRBJ2-1	.	CASRTTGTSYNEQFF	TGTGCCAGCAGAACGACAGGGACTTCCTACAATGAGCAGTTCTTC
few	TRBV27	TRBJ2-7	.	CASSPREGYEQYF	TGTGCCAGCAGTCCCCGCGAGGGCTACGAGCAGTACTTC
many	TRBV20-1	TRBJ1-1	.	CSASAHLNTEAFF	TGCAGTGCTAGTGCACACTTGAACACTGAAGCTTTCTTT
many	TRBV7-3	TRBJ2-1	.	CASSGGAYNEQFF	TGTGCCAGCAGCGGGGGCGCCTACAATGAGCAGTTCTTC
few	TRBV19	TRBJ2-2	TRBD2	CASSIGLANTGELFF	TGTGCCAGTAGTATTGGACTAGCGAACACCGGGGAGCTGTTTTTT
.	TRBV20-1	TRBJ2-6	.	CSARDLHSLSSGANVLTF	TGCAGTGCTAGAGATCTGCACAGTCTTAGCTCTGGGGCCAACGTCCTGACTTTC
.	TRBV24-1	TRBJ2-1	TRBD2	CATSLPSGRVGEQFF	TGTGCCACCAGTCTCCCTAGCGGGAGAGTAGGTGAGCAGTTCTTC
few	TRBV5-1	TRBJ2-1	TRBD2	CASSGPGTSGRNEQFF	TGCGCCAGCAGCGGACCCGGGACTAGCGGGAGGAATGAGCAGTTCTTC
many	TRBV20-1	TRBJ2-1	.	CSARGQRKYNEQFF	TGCAGTGCTAGAGGACAGCGGAAGTACAATGAGCAGTTCTTC
many	TRBV18	TRBJ1-5	.	CASSPLWQEYYSNQPQHF	TGTGCCAGCTCACCATTATGGCAGGAGTATTATAGCAATCAGCCCCAGCATTTT
few	TRBV7-2	TRBJ2-4	TRBD1	CASSLPTGGINIQYF	TGTGCCAGCAGCTTACCTACAGGGGGCATCAACATTCAGTACTTC